A single sample is the source of the 2 T cell receptor beta chains below, sequenced in a study of CD8+CD57+ T cells in acquired aplastic anemia. Genomic DNA templated the TCR beta VDJ and CDR3 profiling. TCRdb called the reads again in MiXCR, with one record for every CDR3 protein. Of about 190,000 distinct CDR3 sequences in the sample, roughly half were seen once. Sequencing used sorted CD4+, CD8+, or CD8+CD57+ T cells (not recorded which) from PBMCs. The receptors here all came from a human donor in good health, serving as a control.

A few counts support this clonotype. The chain uses TRBV10-2 and TRBJ1-1, with D unresolved. Deletions cut 3 bases from V and 3 bases from J, with 8 bases between. Germline V lookup: CDR1 WSHSY, CDR2 SAAADI. The CDR3 sequence is 13 residues long. The CDR3 here is CASSEIGDTEAFF. In nucleotides, the CDR3 is TGCGCCAGCAGTGAAATTGGGGACACTGAAGCTTTCTTT.

This clonotype was seen once. Mismatch with germline at one junction end may stem from a read error. The chain has TRBV7-9 and TRBJ1-2; maybe TRBD1 (5 bases). There are 14 residues in the CDR3. Germline-derived CDR1 and CDR2 are SEHNR and FQNEAQ (reference sequence). The CDR3 reads CASSQVSGGNGYTF. The CDR3 DNA reads as TGCGCCAGCAGCCAAGTGTCGGGGGGTAATGGCTACACCTTC.